One sample yielded the 23 T cell receptor beta chains listed below, sequenced in a study of blood T cells in healthy people across ages. With a J-beta primer mix and a sample-barcoded 5' primer, a second PCR ran about 7 to 12 cycles. One entry per CDR3 protein results from TCRdb running MiXCR on the 5' RACE reads. The sample lists about 1.4 million distinct CDR3 sequences, approximately 59% occurring once. Material: blood. The receptors stem from a man aged 18 to 30 in good health.

This chain joins TRBV4-1 and TRBJ2-7; D not resolved. Trimming stripped 2 bases from V and 3 bases from J, with 11 bases between. The CDR3 runs 14 residues. Germline loops: CDR1 MGHRA, CDR2 YSYEKL. This CDR3 reads CASSQLVGNYEQYF. DNA of the CDR3: TGCGCCAGCAGCCAACTCGTCGGAAACTACGAGCAGTACTTC.

This chain connects TRBV5-1 to TRBJ2-1; 8 positions agree with TRBD2. Germline V lookup: CDR1 SGHRS, CDR2 YFSETQ. V gave up 1 base and J gave up 5 bases; unmatched junction bases: 5. The CDR3 is 15 residues long. The CDR3 sequence: CASSLTLAGNNEQFF. The CDR3 region has the DNA TGCGCCAGCAGCTTGACGCTAGCGGGCAACAATGAGCAGTTCTTC.

This clonotype showed up just a few times. The J gene is TRBJ2-5, the V gene TRBV2; tentatively, D is TRBD1 (6 bases). TRBJ2-7 matches the DNA end more closely, so the J call is doubtful. The CDR3 extends over 12 amino acids. Germline V gene sequence: CDR1 SNHLY, CDR2 FYNNEI. CDR3 amino acids: CASREQGYEQYF. DNA for the CDR3: TGTGCCAGCAGGGAACAGGGCTACGAGCAGTACTTC.

This CDR3 reads CASTPSGSPADTQYF. CDR3 coding DNA: TGCGCCAGCACGCCTAGCGGGAGTCCCGCAGATACGCAGTATTTT. The V and J genes are TRBV4-1 and TRBJ2-3, with TRBD2 matching 10 bases. This CDR3 region has 15 residues. The germline gives CDR1 MGHRA, CDR2 YSYEKL. The V gene end was trimmed by 7 bases and the J gene end by 4 bases; junction bases not matched to a gene: 8.

The chain is built from TRBV5-6 and TRBJ2-4; 9 bases match TRBD1. J lost 13 bases, V lost 4 bases, and 12 bases had no gene match. CDR3 length equals 14 residues. Germline V gives CDR1 SGHDT, CDR2 YYEEEE. The CDR3 sequence is CASSRAPGQGTQYF. The CDR3 DNA follows: TGTGCCAGCAGCAGAGCTCCGGGACAGGGAACCCAGTACTTC.

There are a few counts of this clonotype. The chain is built from TRBV20-1 and TRBJ2-7; D is unresolved. The V end lost 3 bases, the J end lost 0 bases, and 6 bases lay between the germline ends. Germline V gives CDR1 DFQATT, CDR2 SNEGSKA (reference sequence). CDR3 length: 12 amino acids. In nucleotides, the CDR3 is TGCAGTGCTAGGGCCACCTCCTACGAGCAGTACTTC. Encoded protein: CSARATSYEQYF.

The chain recombines TRBV5-1 with TRBJ2-7, with TRBD1 as a possible D gene (5 bases). Trimming removed 1 base from V and 1 base from J, with 15 bases in between. CDR1 and CDR2 from the germline V gene are SGHRS and YFSETQ. This CDR3 region has 16 residues. For the CDR3, the DNA is TGCGCCAGCAGCTTGTCAACAGGAGAACTTTCCTACGAGCAGTACTTC. This sequence encodes CASSLSTGELSYEQYF.

This clonotype was detected ten times or more. CDR3 sequence (DNA): TGCAGCGTTGATTTATTAGTGGATGAGCAGTTCTTC. The encoded protein is CSVDLLVDEQFF. The chain combines TRBV29-1 with TRBJ2-1; D remains unclear. The length of the CDR3 is 12 residues. V lost 3 bases, J lost 8 bases, and 11 bases lay in between. CDR1 is SQVTM, CDR2 ANQGSEA, per germline.

The V and J genes are TRBV19 and TRBJ2-1, with D maybe TRBD2 (5 bases). Germline CDR1 and CDR2: LNHDA and SQIVND (reference sequence). With 4 bases removed from V and 2 bases from J, the gap between germline ends came to 18 bases. CDR3 length: 17 amino acids. This CDR3 is CASSTIRSRGPYNEQFF. For the CDR3, the DNA is TGTGCCAGTAGTACGATCCGGTCGAGAGGGCCCTACAATGAGCAGTTCTTC.

The V and J genes are TRBV18 and TRBJ1-1, with a weak D call TRBD1 (5 bases). The CDR3 extends over 12 amino acids. The V end lost 1 base, the J end lost 7 bases, and 7 bases lay between the germline ends. Germline values: CDR1 KGHSH, CDR2 LQKENI. This chain's CDR3 is CASSPRQNEAFF. CDR3 nucleotides: TGTGCCAGCTCACCACGACAGAATGAAGCTTTCTTT.

This clonotype was counted a single time. At one end, the junction sequence differs from germline, possibly due to a read error. The rearrangement links TRBV13 to TRBJ2-7; no clear D. The CDR3 is 15 amino acids. CDR1 and CDR2 (germline): PRHDT, FYEKMQ (reference sequence). CDR3 in amino acids: CAGSRRLQSSYEQYF. CDR3 sequence (DNA): TGTGCCGGCAGTCGCCGCCTCCAAAGCTCCTACGAGCAGTACTTC.

This clonotype has a handful of counts. The chain couples TRBV20-1 to TRBJ2-7, with 7 bases lining up with TRBD1. The germline V gene has CDR1 DFQATT and CDR2 SNEGSKA (reference sequence). The CDR3 spans 14 residues. The ends lost 3 bases at V and 6 bases at J; junction bases unmatched: 11. The CDR3 DNA follows: TGCAGTGCTAGGCAGACAGGGTCAGGAAGCGAGCAGTACTTC. Its protein product is CSARQTGSGSEQYF.

V and J are TRBV6-6 and TRBJ2-7; D might be TRBD1 or TRBD2, each matching 5 bases. The V end was cut by 2 bases, the J end by 6 bases, with 17 bases between. The V gene's germline CDR1 is MNHNY and CDR2 SVGAGI (reference sequence). The CDR3 runs 15 residues. CDR3 sequence (DNA): TGTGCCAGCAGTTACCCCGAAAGGGGAGATGTCGAGCAGTACTTC. This translates into CASSYPERGDVEQYF.

This rearrangement joins TRBV2 to TRBJ2-7; the D is unclear. CDR3 length: 13 residues. Between the trimmed V and J ends, which lost 3 bases and 2 bases, there was a span of 8 bases. Germline lookup yields CDR1 SNHLY and CDR2 FYNNEI. In DNA form, the CDR3 reads TGTGCCAGCAGTGATTCACCCACCTACGAGCAGTACTTC. Translated: CASSDSPTYEQYF.

The chain is built from TRBV9 and TRBJ2-5, with D unclear. The germline gives CDR1 SGDLS, CDR2 YYNGEE. CDR3 length: 15 amino acids. Deletions cut 3 bases from V and 5 bases from J, with 17 bases between. CDR3 protein: CASSGATASGETQYF. As DNA, the CDR3 is TGTGCCAGCAGCGGGGCCACAGCGTCCGGCGAGACCCAGTACTTC.

J is TRBJ2-3 and V is TRBV5-1; D is unresolved. With 4 bases removed from V and 2 bases from J, the gap between germline ends came to 14 bases. Germline CDR1 and CDR2: SGHRS and YFSETQ. The CDR3 is made up of 15 amino acids. The CDR3 DNA sequence: TGCGCCAGCAGCCCAAAGACCCGGGTCACAGATACGCAGTATTTT. Translation gives CASSPKTRVTDTQYF.

The chain is built from TRBV3-1 and TRBJ2-3; D is unclear. CDR1 and CDR2 from the germline V gene are LGHDT and YNNKEL (reference sequence). V dropped 0 bases and J dropped 0 bases, with 10 bases sitting between them. The CDR3 is 16 residues long. CDR3 sequence: CASSQDDSPSTDTQYF. The CDR3 nucleotides are TGTGCCAGCAGCCAAGATGACTCCCCCAGCACAGATACGCAGTATTTT.

This sequence joins TRBV9 and TRBJ1-2; possibly TRBD1 for D (5 bases). The V end lost 1 base, the J end lost 3 bases, and 16 bases lay between the germline ends. Germline CDR1 reads SGDLS; CDR2 reads YYNGEE. The CDR3 length is 16 residues. The CDR3 here is CASSVTAGLSHYGYTF. In DNA, the CDR3 is TGTGCCAGCAGCGTAACGGCAGGGCTTAGTCACTATGGCTACACCTTC.

This clonotype was found a few times. The chain recombines TRBV29-1 with TRBJ2-7, with D possibly TRBD2 on 5 matching bases. Germline lookup yields CDR1 SQVTM and CDR2 ANQGSEA. The CDR3 runs to 13 residues. Trimming left V 4 bases short and J 0 bases short, with 10 bases between. CDR3 residues: CSVAHGLSYEQYF. The CDR3 nucleotides are TGCAGCGTTGCCCACGGACTCTCCTACGAGCAGTACTTC.

The chain joins TRBV12-3 or TRBV12-4 to TRBJ1-2, with 8 bases identical to TRBD1. CDR3 size: 15 residues. J was trimmed by 5 bases and V by 5 bases; bases with no gene match: 10. In nucleotides, the CDR3 is TGTGCCAGCAGTATCGTCCAGGGGGCTGGATATGGCTACACCTTC. It yields the protein CASSIVQGAGYGYTF.

This clonotype was observed a few times. CDR3 sequence: CSVVGLLSYEQYF. In DNA, the CDR3 is TGCAGCGTTGTGGGTCTCCTTTCCTACGAGCAGTACTTC. The V gene is TRBV29-1, the J gene TRBJ2-7; no firm D call. Germline CDR1 reads SQVTM; CDR2 reads ANQGSEA. V lost 4 bases and J lost 1, with 11 bases in between. This CDR3 has 13 residues.

The chain employs TRBV3-1 and TRBJ2-5, with a possible D match to TRBD2 (6 bases). Trimming left V 3 bases short and J 5 bases short, with 13 bases between. Germline CDR1 LGHDT, CDR2 YNNKEL (reference sequence). The CDR3 runs to 14 residues. CDR3: CASSQGTLSETQYF. In nucleotides, the CDR3 is TGTGCCAGCAGCCAGGGGACTCTCTCGGAGACCCAGTACTTC.

The rearrangement links TRBV4-1 to TRBJ2-5; TRBD2 agrees at 7 bases. This CDR3 has 19 amino acids. Germline lookup yields CDR1 MGHRA and CDR2 YSYEKL. J lost 1 base, V lost 0 bases, and 14 bases had no gene match. The CDR3 region is CASSQEVPGLAAGQETQYF. CDR3 bases: TGCGCCAGCAGCCAAGAGGTTCCCGGTCTAGCGGCAGGCCAAGAGACCCAGTACTTC.